Presented here are 25 T cell receptor beta chains from one specimen sequenced in a study of OX40 agonist ivuxolimab in advanced cancers. Here immunoSEQ multiplex PCR was the method, and the copy in TCRdb shows in-frame clones only, minus some. In the table there are some 96,000 clones, roughly 83% of which are singletons. Source: CD4+ or CD8+ T cells sorted from blood, taken in a trial of the OX40 agonist ivuxolimab. These receptor sequences come from an adult with an advanced solid tumor such as melanoma, head and neck, liver or kidney cancer.

CDR3 region: CASSSTGVSYEQYF. As DNA, the CDR3 is TGTGCCAGCAGCTCCACAGGGGTTAGCTACGAGCAGTACTTC. The chain has TRBV7-2 and TRBJ2-7; 7 bases are shared with TRBD1. The CDR3 runs 14 residues. Germline CDR1 and CDR2: SGHTA and FQGNSA. Trimming removed 4 bases from V and 3 bases from J; junction bases left unmatched: 6. The complete variable domain, with remaining parts taken from reference TRBV7-2 and TRBJ2-7, reads GAGVSQSPSNKVTEKGKDVELRCDPISGHTALYWYRQSLGQGLEFLIYFQGNSAPDKSGLPSDRFSAERTGGSVSTLTIQRTQQEDSAVYLCASSSTGVSYEQYFGPGTRLTVT.

This chain connects TRBV5-1 to TRBJ1-1, with a weak D call TRBD1 (5 bases). Germline lookup yields CDR1 SGHRS and CDR2 YFSETQ. V was trimmed by 0 bases and J by 5 bases, leaving 11 bases between them. The length of the CDR3 is 14 residues. The DNA of the CDR3 is TGCGCCAGCAGCTTGGACGGGGCTGGGACTGAAGCTTTCTTT. Encoded protein: CASSLDGAGTEAFF.

This CDR3 reads CAGVIRGQGNEQFF. Here the CDR3 DNA reads TGTGCCGGGGTGATCAGGGGGCAAGGCAATGAGCAGTTCTTC. The chain uses TRBV27 and TRBJ2-1; 8 nucleotides align to TRBD1. The CDR3 length is 14 residues. Trimming cost V 11 bases and J 6 bases; bases outside gene matches: 12. The germline V gene encodes CDR1 MNHEY and CDR2 SMNVEV (reference sequence).

The chain couples TRBV4-1 to TRBJ1-2; 9 bases agree with TRBD1. The germline V gene has CDR1 MGHRA and CDR2 YSYEKL. There are 16 residues in the CDR3. V shed 0 bases and J 2 bases; nucleotides not matched to a gene: 4. CDR3 sequence: CASSQEGTGKNYGYTF. CDR3 bases: TGCGCCAGCAGCCAAGAGGGGACAGGGAAGAACTATGGCTACACCTTC.

V usage is TRBV6-1 and J usage is TRBJ1-2; D gene unclear. From germline, CDR1 is MNHNS and CDR2 SASEGT. CDR3 length: 14 residues. Trimming left V 2 bases short and J 5 bases short, with 12 bases between. The CDR3 protein is CASSEPRRGYGYTF. CDR3 coding DNA: TGTGCCAGCAGTGAACCCCGACGGGGATATGGCTACACCTTC.

The rearrangement links TRBV28 to TRBJ2-3; 11 nucleotides match TRBD2. The germline CDR1 and CDR2 sequences are MDHEN and SYDVKM. The CDR3 is made up of 16 amino acids. Trimming cost V 4 bases and J 0 bases; bases outside gene matches: 3. The DNA for the CDR3 is TGTGCCAGCAGTTCGGGACTAGCGGTTAGCACAGATACGCAGTATTTT. It specifies CASSSGLAVSTDTQYF.

The V call is TRBV6-1, the J call TRBJ2-5; D is uncertain. This CDR3 is 8 amino acids long. V lost 6 bases and J 13 bases, leaving 6 bases between the germline ends. CDR1 is MNHNS, CDR2 SASEGT, per germline. CDR3 sequence: CASRASYF. In DNA form, the CDR3 reads TGTGCCAGCAGGGCCTCGTACTTC.

The table lists this clone with a count of one. CDR3 nucleotides: TGTGCCAGCAGCTTTCTGGGACTCCCCTACGAGCAGTACTTC. Encoded protein: CASSFLGLPYEQYF. The gene calls are TRBV5-4 and TRBJ2-7, with D possibly matching TRBD2 (6 bases). The CDR3 is made up of 14 amino acids. Trimming stripped 2 bases from V and 2 bases from J, with 11 bases between. Germline values: CDR1 SGHNT, CDR2 YYREEE (reference sequence).

The chain is built from TRBV11-2 and TRBJ2-1; tentatively, D is TRBD1 (5 bases). The CDR3 consists of 17 residues. CDR1 and CDR2 (germline): SGHAT, FQNNGV. The V end was cut by 2 bases, the J end by 5 bases, with 19 bases between. The CDR3 loop is CASSLRGRGTDHNEQFF. For the CDR3, the DNA is TGTGCCAGCAGCTTAAGGGGTAGGGGCACAGACCACAATGAGCAGTTCTTC. Drawing the rest from reference TRBV11-2 and TRBJ2-1, the complete variable domain is EAGVAQSPRYKIIEKRQSVAFWCNPISGHATLYWYQQILGQGPKLLIQFQNNGVVDDSQLPKDRFSAERLKGVDSTLKIQPAKLEDSAVYLCASSLRGRGTDHNEQFFGPGTRLTVL.

The V call is TRBV27, the J call TRBJ2-5; 15 bases agree with TRBD2. Germline-derived CDR1 and CDR2 are MNHEY and SMNVEV (reference sequence). This CDR3 spans 19 amino acids. V dropped 2 bases and J dropped 9; count of bases not matched to a gene: 16. In DNA form, the CDR3 reads TGTGCCAGCAGTTTACTTGGACTAGCGGGAGGGCGTTCCCAGGGCGCCCAGTACTTC. It is translated as CASSLLGLAGGRSQGAQYF.

The chain combines TRBV2 with TRBJ2-5; D remains ambiguous. This CDR3 comprises 11 residues. The ends were cut back, 4 bases at V and 5 bases at J, with 5 bases in the middle. The germline gives CDR1 SNHLY, CDR2 FYNNEI. Here the CDR3 reads CASSVRETQYF. The CDR3 region has the DNA TGTGCCAGCAGTGTCCGCGAGACCCAGTACTTC.

In DNA, the CDR3 is TGTGCCAGCAGTTACGGAAGAAGACCGGGCACAGATACGCAGTATTTT. Protein sequence: CASSYGRRPGTDTQYF. The chain employs TRBV6-5 and TRBJ2-3; D ambiguous. CDR1 is MNHEY and CDR2 is SVGAGI in the germline V gene. V dropped 2 bases and J dropped 1 base, with 13 bases sitting between them. CDR3 length: 16 residues.

This clone was seen only once. The genes are TRBV15 and TRBJ2-3; D is uncertain. CDR1 and CDR2 (germline): LNHNV, YYDKDF (reference sequence). The CDR3 totals 14 residues. V gave up 0 bases and J gave up 9 bases, with 13 bases separating them. The DNA of the CDR3 is TGTGCCACCAGCAGAGATCGGCCTGATGAAACGCAGTATTTT. Its translation is CATSRDRPDETQYF.

This chain connects TRBV6-4 to TRBJ1-3, with D uncertain. There are 16 residues in the CDR3. The V gene's germline CDR1 is MRHNA and CDR2 SNTAGT. V was pared by 0 bases and J by 0 bases, with 9 bases between. The DNA for the CDR3 is TGTGCCAGCAGTGACTCAAGCCAGGCCTCTGGAAACACCATATATTTT. Translating gives CASSDSSQASGNTIYF.

This clone was observed a single time. The chain links TRBV7-3 to TRBJ1-1; TRBD1 matches 7 bases. J gave up 2 bases and V 5 bases, and 8 bases lay outside the gene matches. The CDR3 loop spans 15 amino acids. Germline V gene lookup returns CDR1 SGHTA and CDR2 FQGTGA. CDR3 DNA: TGTGCCAGCAGCCCACGACAGGGCCCTAACACTGAAGCTTTCTTT. This sequence encodes CASSPRQGPNTEAFF. Full variable domain (rest looked up from reference TRBV7-3 and TRBJ1-1): GAGVSQTPSNKVTEKGKYVELRCDPISGHTALYWYRQSLGQGPEFLIYFQGTGAADDSGLPNDRFFAVRPEGSVSTLKIQRTERGDSAVYLCASSPRQGPNTEAFFGQGTRLTVV.

V and J are TRBV19 and TRBJ2-1, with no clear D. Between the trimmed V and J ends, which lost 7 bases and 0 bases, there was a span of 10 bases. The germline CDR1 and CDR2 sequences are LNHDA and SQIVND (reference sequence). This CDR3 has 14 amino acids. The CDR3 spells CASKRSSSYNEQFF. DNA of the CDR3: TGTGCCAGTAAAAGGTCAAGCTCCTACAATGAGCAGTTCTTC.

The rearrangement joins TRBV7-3 to TRBJ2-7, with a tentative D call TRBD2 (6 bases). The CDR3 runs 13 residues. The germline gives CDR1 SGHTA, CDR2 FQGTGA. V dropped 0 bases and J dropped 5 bases, with 8 bases sitting between them. This CDR3 is CASSLTGGDEQYF. The CDR3 coding sequence is TGTGCCAGCAGCTTAACAGGAGGGGACGAGCAGTACTTC.

As concerns this clone: One junction end disagrees with the germline gene, perhaps due to a read error. The gene calls are TRBV28 and TRBJ2-1; D ambiguous. There are 15 residues in the CDR3. Germline loops: CDR1 MDHEN, CDR2 SYDVKM. Written as DNA, the CDR3 is TGTGTCAGCAGTTTCATTGGTATGGGAAACAATGAGCAGTTCTTC. Its protein product is CVSSFIGMGNNEQFF.

V usage is TRBV10-3 and J usage is TRBJ2-7; 9 positions match TRBD2. The junction had 5 bases not matched to a gene; V was cut back by 5 bases and J by 0 bases. Germline CDR1 reads ENHRY; CDR2 reads SYGVKD. The CDR3 extends over 15 amino acids. The CDR3 loop reads CAISMTSGGSYEQYF. As DNA, the CDR3 is TGTGCCATCAGTATGACTAGCGGTGGCTCCTACGAGCAGTACTTC.

V is TRBV5-3 and J is TRBJ2-7, with a weak D call TRBD2 (6 bases). TRBV5-3 is filed as an ORF, its function uncertain. The V gene lost 5 bases and the J gene lost 13 bases, with 16 bases spanning the gap. CDR3 length: 11 residues. The CDR3 DNA sequence: TGTGCCAGAAGTCTCGACGGGACTTCTTACTTC. Amino acid sequence: CARSLDGTSYF.

V gene TRBV10-3 combines with J gene TRBJ1-1; a possible D gene is TRBD1 (6 bases). This CDR3 has 15 residues. CDR1 is ENHRY, CDR2 SYGVKD, per germline. The V and J ends lost 4 bases and 1 base respectively, with 13 bases between them. The CDR3 loop is CAISGKGHSNTEAFF. For the CDR3, the DNA is TGTGCCATCAGTGGTAAGGGACACTCGAACACTGAAGCTTTCTTT.

The gene calls are TRBV28 and TRBJ2-3; D is unclear. CDR1 and CDR2 from the germline V gene are MDHEN and SYDVKM. The CDR3 extends over 14 amino acids. Trimming left V 7 bases short and J 2 bases short, with 13 bases between. CDR3: CASNTQGLTDTQYF. CDR3 nucleotide sequence: TGTGCCAGCAATACCCAAGGGCTCACAGATACGCAGTATTTT.

J is TRBJ1-1 and V is TRBV4-3; no clear D gene. The CDR3 extends over 13 amino acids. Trimming took off 0 bases at V and 8 bases at J, with 10 bases between the two ends. From germline, CDR1 is LGHNA and CDR2 YSLEER. The CDR3 coding sequence is TGCGCCAGCAGCCAAGAACCGGGATTGGAAGCTTTCTTT. Its protein product is CASSQEPGLEAFF.

The gene calls are TRBV28 and TRBJ1-6; D gene uncertain. From germline, CDR1 is MDHEN and CDR2 SYDVKM. The V end lost 0 bases, the J end lost 5 bases, and 5 bases lay between the germline ends. The CDR3 runs to 14 residues. CDR3 in DNA: TGTGCCAGCAGTTTATGGCAGAATAATTCACCCCTCCACTTT. Protein: CASSLWQNNSPLHF.

This clone was counted once. The J gene is TRBJ1-5, the V gene TRBV19, with D possibly being TRBD1 (6 bases). Trimming removed 8 bases at V and 5 bases at J, with 13 bases between. Germline V gene lookup returns CDR1 LNHDA and CDR2 SQIVND (reference sequence). The length of the CDR3 is 13 residues. The CDR3 is CASDGDNYQPQHF. The CDR3 nucleotides read TGTGCCAGTGACGGGGACAACTATCAGCCCCAGCATTTT.